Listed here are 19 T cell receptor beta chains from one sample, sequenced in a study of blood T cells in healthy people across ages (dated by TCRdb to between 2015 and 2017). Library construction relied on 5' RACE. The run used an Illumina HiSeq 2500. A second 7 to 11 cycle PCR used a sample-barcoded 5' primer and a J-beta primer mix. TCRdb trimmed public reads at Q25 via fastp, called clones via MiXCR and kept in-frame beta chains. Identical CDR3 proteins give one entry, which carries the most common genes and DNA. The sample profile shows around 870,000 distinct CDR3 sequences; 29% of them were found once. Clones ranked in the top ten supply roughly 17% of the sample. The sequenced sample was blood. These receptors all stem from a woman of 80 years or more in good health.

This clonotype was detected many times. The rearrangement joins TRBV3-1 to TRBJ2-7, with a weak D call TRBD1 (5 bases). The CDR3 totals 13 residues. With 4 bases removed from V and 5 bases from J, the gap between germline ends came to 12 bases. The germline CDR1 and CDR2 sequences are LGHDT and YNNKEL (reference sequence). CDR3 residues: CASSPRQSHEQYF. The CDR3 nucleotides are TGTGCCAGCAGCCCAAGACAGAGCCACGAGCAGTACTTC.

CDR3 sequence: CSVQQGTGGLGGYTF. The CDR3, as DNA: TGCAGTGTTCAACAGGGGACAGGGGGCCTGGGGGGCTACACCTTC. V and J are TRBV20-1 and TRBJ1-2; 12 nucleotides match TRBD1. Germline V CDR1 and CDR2: DFQATT, SNEGSKA (reference sequence). V lost 7 bases and J lost 8; bases outside the gene matches: 14. The CDR3 is 15 amino acids.

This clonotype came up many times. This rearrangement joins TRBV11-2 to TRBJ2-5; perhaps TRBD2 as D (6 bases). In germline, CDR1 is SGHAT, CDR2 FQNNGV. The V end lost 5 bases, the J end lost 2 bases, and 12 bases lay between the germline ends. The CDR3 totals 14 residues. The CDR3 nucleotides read TGTGCCAGCAGCCCAAGGACTACTCAAGAGACCCAGTACTTC. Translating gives CASSPRTTQETQYF.

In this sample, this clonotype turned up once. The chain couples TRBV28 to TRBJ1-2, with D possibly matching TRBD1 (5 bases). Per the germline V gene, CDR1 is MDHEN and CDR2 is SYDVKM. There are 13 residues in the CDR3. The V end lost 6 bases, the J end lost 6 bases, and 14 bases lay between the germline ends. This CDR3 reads CASSRGGDHGYTF. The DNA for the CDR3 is TGTGCCAGCAGCCGAGGTGGGGACCATGGCTACACCTTC.

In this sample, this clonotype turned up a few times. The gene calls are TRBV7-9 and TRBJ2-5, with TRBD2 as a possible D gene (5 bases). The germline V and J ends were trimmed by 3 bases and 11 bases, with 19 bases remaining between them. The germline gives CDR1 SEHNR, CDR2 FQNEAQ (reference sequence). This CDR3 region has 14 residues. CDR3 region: CASSLGDFYNEQYF. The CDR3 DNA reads TGTGCCAGCAGCTTGGGAGACTTCTACAATGAGCAGTACTTC.

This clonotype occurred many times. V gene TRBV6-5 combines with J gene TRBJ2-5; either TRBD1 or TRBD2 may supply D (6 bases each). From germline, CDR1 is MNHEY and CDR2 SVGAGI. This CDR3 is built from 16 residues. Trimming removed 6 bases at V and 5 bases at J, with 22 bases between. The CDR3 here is CASRNNPTGGGETQYF. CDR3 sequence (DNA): TGTGCCAGCAGGAATAACCCGACCGGGGGCGGGGAGACCCAGTACTTC.

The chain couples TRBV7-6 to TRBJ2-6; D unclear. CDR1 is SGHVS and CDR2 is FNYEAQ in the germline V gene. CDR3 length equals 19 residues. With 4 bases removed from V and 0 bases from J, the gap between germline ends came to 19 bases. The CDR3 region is CASSSFGVTAHSGANVLTF. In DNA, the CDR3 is TGTGCCAGCAGCTCATTTGGCGTGACGGCCCACTCTGGGGCCAACGTCCTGACTTTC.

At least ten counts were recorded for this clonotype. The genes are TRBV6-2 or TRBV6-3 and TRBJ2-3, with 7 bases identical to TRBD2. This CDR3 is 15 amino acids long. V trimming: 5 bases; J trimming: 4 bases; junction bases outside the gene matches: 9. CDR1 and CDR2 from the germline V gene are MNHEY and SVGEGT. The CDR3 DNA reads TGTGCCAGCAGTCAACGGGGGGTCCCCGCAGATACGCAGTATTTT. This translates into CASSQRGVPADTQYF.

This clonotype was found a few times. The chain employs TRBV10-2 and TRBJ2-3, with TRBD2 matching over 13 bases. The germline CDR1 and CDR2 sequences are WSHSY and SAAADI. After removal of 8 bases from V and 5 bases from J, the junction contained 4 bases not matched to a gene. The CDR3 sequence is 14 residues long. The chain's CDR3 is CASLLAGGQDTQYF. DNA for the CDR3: TGCGCCAGCCTACTAGCGGGGGGGCAAGATACGCAGTATTTT.

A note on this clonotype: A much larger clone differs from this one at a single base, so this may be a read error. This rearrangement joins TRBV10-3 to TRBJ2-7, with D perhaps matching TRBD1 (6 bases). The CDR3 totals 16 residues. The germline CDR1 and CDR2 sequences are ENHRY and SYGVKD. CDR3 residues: CATSDWGTSNSYEQYF. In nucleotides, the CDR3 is TGTGCCACCAGTGATTGGGGGACATCGAACTCCTACGAGCAGTACTTC.

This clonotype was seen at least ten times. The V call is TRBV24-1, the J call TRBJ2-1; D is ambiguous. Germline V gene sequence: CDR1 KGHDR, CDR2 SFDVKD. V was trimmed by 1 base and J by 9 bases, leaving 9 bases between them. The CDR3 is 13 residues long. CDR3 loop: CATSDLRPGEQFF. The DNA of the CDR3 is TGTGCCACCAGTGATTTAAGGCCTGGTGAGCAGTTCTTC.

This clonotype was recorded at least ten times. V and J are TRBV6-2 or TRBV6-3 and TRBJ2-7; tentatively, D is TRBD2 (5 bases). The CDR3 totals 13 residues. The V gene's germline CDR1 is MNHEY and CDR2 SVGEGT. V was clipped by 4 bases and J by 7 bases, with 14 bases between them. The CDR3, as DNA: TGTGCCAGCAGTTTTTCGAGGGAGTGGGAGCAGTACTTC. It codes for CASSFSREWEQYF.

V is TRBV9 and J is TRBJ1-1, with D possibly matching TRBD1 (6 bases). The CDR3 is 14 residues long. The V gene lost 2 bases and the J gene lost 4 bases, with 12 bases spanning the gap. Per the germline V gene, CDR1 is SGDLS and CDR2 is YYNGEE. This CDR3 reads CASSVGLGGTEAFF. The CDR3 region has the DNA TGTGCCAGCAGCGTTGGGCTAGGGGGCACTGAAGCTTTCTTT.

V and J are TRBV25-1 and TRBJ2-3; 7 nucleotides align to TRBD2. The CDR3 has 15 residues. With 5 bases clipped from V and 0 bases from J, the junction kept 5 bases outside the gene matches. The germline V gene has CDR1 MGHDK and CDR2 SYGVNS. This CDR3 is CASSMSGASTDTQYF. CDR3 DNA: TGTGCCAGCAGTATGAGCGGGGCGAGCACAGATACGCAGTATTTT.

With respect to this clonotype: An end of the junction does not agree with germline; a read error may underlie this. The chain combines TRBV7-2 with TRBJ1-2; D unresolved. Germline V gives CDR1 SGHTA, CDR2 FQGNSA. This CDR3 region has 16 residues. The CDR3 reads CAGSLAPLGSSYGYTF. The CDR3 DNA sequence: TGTGCCGGCAGCTTAGCCCCTCTTGGCAGCAGCTATGGCTACACCTTC.

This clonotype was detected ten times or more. CDR3 coding DNA: TGCAGTGCCCTTTTAGCGGGGGGGCCGAGGACAGATACGCAGTATTTT. This codes for CSALLAGGPRTDTQYF. The V gene is TRBV20-1, the J gene TRBJ2-3; 11 bases line up with TRBD2. The V gene end was trimmed by 6 bases and the J gene end by 3 bases; junction bases not matched to a gene: 11. The CDR3 extends over 16 amino acids. CDR1 is DFQATT, CDR2 SNEGSKA, per germline (reference sequence).

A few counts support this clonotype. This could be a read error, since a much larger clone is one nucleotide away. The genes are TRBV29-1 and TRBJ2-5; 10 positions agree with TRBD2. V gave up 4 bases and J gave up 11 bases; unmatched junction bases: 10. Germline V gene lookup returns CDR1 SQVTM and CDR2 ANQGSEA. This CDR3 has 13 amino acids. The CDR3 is CSVAAGGRNEQYF. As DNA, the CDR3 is TGCAGCGTTGCAGCGGGGGGGAGGAATGAGCAGTACTTC.

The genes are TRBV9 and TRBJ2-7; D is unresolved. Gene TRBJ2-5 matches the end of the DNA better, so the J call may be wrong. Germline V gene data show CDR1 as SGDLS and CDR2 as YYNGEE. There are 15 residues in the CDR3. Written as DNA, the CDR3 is TGTGCCAGCAGCGTAGTCCCGCGGAGTCGAGAGACCCAGTACTTC. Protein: CASSVVPRSRETQYF.

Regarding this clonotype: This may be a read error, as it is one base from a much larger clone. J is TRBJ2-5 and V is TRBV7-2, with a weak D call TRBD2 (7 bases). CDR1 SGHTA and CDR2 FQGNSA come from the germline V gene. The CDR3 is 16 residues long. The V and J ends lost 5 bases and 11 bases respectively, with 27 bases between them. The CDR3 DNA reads TGTGCCAGCAGCCGGGCGGGGGCCAGCTCCTACAATGAGCAGTACTTC. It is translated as CASSRAGASSYNEQYF.